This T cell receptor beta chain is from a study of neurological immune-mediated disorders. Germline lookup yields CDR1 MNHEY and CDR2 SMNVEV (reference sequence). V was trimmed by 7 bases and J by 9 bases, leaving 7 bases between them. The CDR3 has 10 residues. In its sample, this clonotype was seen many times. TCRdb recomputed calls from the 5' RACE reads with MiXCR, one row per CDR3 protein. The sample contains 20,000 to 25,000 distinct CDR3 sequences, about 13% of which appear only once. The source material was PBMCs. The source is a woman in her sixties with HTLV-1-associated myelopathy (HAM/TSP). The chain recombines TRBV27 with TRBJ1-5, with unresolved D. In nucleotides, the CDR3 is TGTGCCAGCAACAGTATGCCCCAGCATTTT. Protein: CASNSMPQHF.